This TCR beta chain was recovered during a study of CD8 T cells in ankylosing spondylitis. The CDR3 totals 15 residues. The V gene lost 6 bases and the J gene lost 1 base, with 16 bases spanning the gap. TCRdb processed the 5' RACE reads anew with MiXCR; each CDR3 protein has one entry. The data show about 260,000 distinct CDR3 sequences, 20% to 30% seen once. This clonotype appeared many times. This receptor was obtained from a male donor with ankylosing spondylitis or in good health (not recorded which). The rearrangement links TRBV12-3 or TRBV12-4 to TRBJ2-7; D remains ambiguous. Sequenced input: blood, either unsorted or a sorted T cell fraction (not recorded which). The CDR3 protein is CASSPNWAQSYEQYF. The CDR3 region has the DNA TGTGCCAGCAGCCCCAACTGGGCCCAGTCCTACGAGCAGTACTTC.